The 21 T cell receptor beta chains given below trace back to one sample, sequenced in a study of shared clonotypes between healthy human individuals. Generated by immunoSEQ multiplex PCR, the TCRdb table keeps only in-frame clones and is missing some. The sample lists over 1.4 million clones, roughly 96% occurring once. The sample was naive CD4+ T cells sorted from blood. This sample's subset: CD45RA+ positively selected. The receptors derive from a man aged 25 to 40 in good health.

The chain combines TRBV28 with TRBJ2-7, with 13 bases matching TRBD2. V was pared by 3 bases and J by 5 bases, with 4 bases of the junction left unmatched. CDR3 size: 15 residues. Germline-derived CDR1 and CDR2 are MDHEN and SYDVKM. CDR3 bases: TGTGCCAGCAGTTTTACTAGCGGGAGGGTCAACGAGCAGTACTTC. This codes for CASSFTSGRVNEQYF.

The CDR3 DNA follows: TGTGCCAGCAGCTTAGACGCGATAACAGGGGGCGAAGCTTTCTTT. Its protein product is CASSLDAITGGEAFF. This chain joins TRBV7-3 and TRBJ1-1, with 9 positions matching TRBD1. Germline CDR1 SGHTA, CDR2 FQGTGA. The CDR3 runs to 15 residues. The V gene end was trimmed by 2 bases and the J gene end by 8 bases; junction bases not matched to a gene: 9.

The V and J genes are TRBV5-1 and TRBJ2-1; 8 bases line up with TRBD1. Germline V lookup: CDR1 SGHRS, CDR2 YFSETQ. CDR3 length equals 14 residues. V lost 5 bases and J lost 5; bases outside the gene matches: 6. The CDR3 coding sequence is TGCGCCAGCAGTCGGACAGGGATCAACAATGAGCAGTTCTTC. Translating gives CASSRTGINNEQFF.

The chain couples TRBV27 to TRBJ1-2; a possible D gene is TRBD1 (5 bases). Looked up from germline, CDR1 is MNHEY and CDR2 is SMNVEV (reference sequence). CDR3 size: 14 residues. The V end lost 3 bases, the J end lost 3 bases, and 11 bases lay between the germline ends. The CDR3 protein is CASSLTLGDYGYTF. CDR3 coding DNA: TGTGCCAGCAGTTTGACACTGGGGGACTATGGCTACACCTTC.

The V call is TRBV19, the J call TRBJ2-1; 7 nucleotides line up with TRBD2. This CDR3 has 16 amino acids. The germline V gene encodes CDR1 LNHDA and CDR2 SQIVND (reference sequence). Germline trimming cut 4 bases from V and 0 bases from J; bases unmatched to any gene: 6. CDR3 residues: CASSTRLALSYNEQFF. The DNA of the CDR3 is TGTGCCAGTAGTACCCGACTAGCCCTCTCCTACAATGAGCAGTTCTTC.

J is TRBJ1-5 and V is TRBV19, with 7 bases aligning to TRBD1. Germline lookup yields CDR1 LNHDA and CDR2 SQIVND (reference sequence). V lost 3 bases and J lost 9; bases outside the gene matches: 8. The CDR3 consists of 14 residues. The CDR3 DNA reads TGTGCCAGTAGTATCCCAGGGGGAGCCCGGCCCCAGCATTTT. Amino acids: CASSIPGGARPQHF.

V usage is TRBV5-1 and J usage is TRBJ2-2; the match to TRBD2 covers 7 bases. CDR1 is SGHRS and CDR2 is YFSETQ in the germline V gene. The CDR3 loop spans 16 amino acids. The trim removed 4 bases at V and 4 bases at J, leaving 10 bases unmatched. This CDR3 is CASSPLSREFTGELFF. For the CDR3, the DNA is TGCGCCAGCAGCCCCTTGTCGCGGGAGTTCACCGGGGAGCTGTTTTTT.

With regard to this clone: Other DNA sequences of this sample code for an identical CDR3. This chain links TRBV6-1 with TRBJ2-3, with a weak D call TRBD1 (5 bases). CDR3 size: 14 residues. The germline CDR1 and CDR2 sequences are MNHNS and SASEGT. Deletions cut 9 bases from V and 0 bases from J, with 13 bases between. The CDR3 sequence: CASSGQLSTDTQYF. The CDR3 DNA is TGTGCCAGTTCAGGGCAGCTCAGCACAGATACGCAGTATTTT.

The rearrangement uses TRBV5-6 and TRBJ1-5; 9 bases match TRBD1. This CDR3 region has 16 residues. Per the germline V gene, CDR1 is SGHDT and CDR2 is YYEEEE. V was clipped by 4 bases and J by 0 bases; unmatched bases: 5. CDR3 nucleotide sequence: TGTGCCAGCAGCCATAACAGGGGGCTTAGCAATCAGCCCCAGCATTTT. Amino acids: CASSHNRGLSNQPQHF.

The genes are TRBV6-6 and TRBJ2-3; the match to TRBD2 covers 8 bases. The junction had 5 bases not matched to a gene; V was cut back by 2 bases and J by 4 bases. There are 15 residues in the CDR3. CDR1 is MNHNY, CDR2 SVGAGI, per germline (reference sequence). DNA of the CDR3: TGTGCCAGCAGTTACCCCAGCGGGAGCCCAGATACGCAGTATTTT. Its protein product is CASSYPSGSPDTQYF.

The chain employs TRBV7-8 and TRBJ2-7; 8 bases are a match to TRBD1. The CDR3 covers 15 residues. V lost 0 bases to trimming and J lost 4 bases; unmatched junction nucleotides: 5. Looked up from germline, CDR1 is SGHVS and CDR2 is FQNEAQ. CDR3 loop: CASSLAWTGTYEQYF. For the CDR3, the DNA is TGTGCCAGCAGCTTAGCTTGGACAGGGACGTACGAGCAGTACTTC.

The chain employs TRBV7-8 and TRBJ2-2; 8 bases match TRBD2. Germline-derived CDR1 and CDR2 are SGHVS and FQNEAQ. Trimming at V came to 2 bases and at J to 0 bases, leaving 8 bases not matched to a gene. This CDR3 contains 18 residues. DNA of the CDR3: TGTGCCAGCAGCTTAAAGGGACTAGACTTTGCGAACACCGGGGAGCTGTTTTTT. Translated: CASSLKGLDFANTGELFF.

CDR3: CASSLAGLAGEGTQYF. The DNA of the CDR3 is TGTGCCAGCAGCTTAGCGGGACTAGCGGGAGAGGGTACGCAGTATTTT. This chain uses TRBV7-2 with TRBJ2-3, with TRBD2 identical over 14 bases. The CDR3 spans 16 residues. Germline CDR1 SGHTA, CDR2 FQGNSA. The J segment lost 8 bases and the V segment lost 0 bases, leaving 4 bases of the junction unmatched.

J is TRBJ1-5 and V is TRBV19; D is undetermined. Trimming shortened V by 1 base and J by 0 bases, and 7 bases separated the two germline ends. This CDR3 contains 15 residues. Germline CDR1 reads LNHDA; CDR2 reads SQIVND (reference sequence). The CDR3 region has the DNA TGTGCCAGTAGTATAGCTGGAAGTAGCAATCAGCCCCAGCATTTT. Its translation is CASSIAGSSNQPQHF.

The chain couples TRBV28 to TRBJ1-1, with TRBD1 identical over 10 bases. V dropped 3 bases and J dropped 4; count of bases not matched to a gene: 2. There are 14 residues in the CDR3. Germline CDR1 reads MDHEN; CDR2 reads SYDVKM. In nucleotides, the CDR3 is TGTGCCAGCAGTTTGACAGGGGGCCCCACTGAAGCTTTCTTT. Protein product: CASSLTGGPTEAFF.

This chain connects TRBV7-6 to TRBJ2-5, with no clear D. This CDR3 is 13 amino acids long. V shed 1 base and J shed 2 bases, with 5 bases lying between them. The germline V gene encodes CDR1 SGHVS and CDR2 FNYEAQ. The CDR3 is CASSLGVQETQYF. CDR3 sequence (DNA): TGTGCCAGCAGCTTAGGGGTACAAGAGACCCAGTACTTC.

The CDR3 sequence is CASSLLAGVDTQYF. DNA for the CDR3: TGTGCCAGCAGCCTACTAGCGGGAGTAGATACGCAGTATTTT. V is TRBV27 and J is TRBJ2-3; 11 bases align to TRBD2. The CDR3 runs 14 residues. Germline V gene sequence: CDR1 MNHEY, CDR2 SMNVEV (reference sequence). V gave up 6 bases and J gave up 5 bases; unmatched junction bases: 4.

This clone came up once. The V gene is TRBV7-3, the J gene TRBJ2-7; 13 positions agree with TRBD2. The CDR3 length is 18 residues. CDR1 SGHTA and CDR2 FQGTGA come from the germline V gene. J lost 4 bases, V lost 3 bases, and 12 bases had no gene match. The CDR3 here is CASSLELAGGPGRYEQYF. The CDR3 region has the DNA TGTGCCAGCAGCTTGGAACTAGCGGGAGGGCCTGGGCGATACGAGCAGTACTTC.

Of note for this clone: Other DNA sequences from this sample encode an identical CDR3 as well. CDR3 in amino acids: CASSRQGNTEAFF. The CDR3 bases are TGTGCCAGCAGTAGACAGGGGAACACTGAAGCTTTCTTT. The V and J genes are TRBV6-1 and TRBJ1-1, with 7 bases identical to TRBD1. V lost 5 bases and J lost 1; bases outside the gene matches: 1. The CDR3 has 13 amino acids. Germline CDR1 and CDR2: MNHNS and SASEGT.

This chain connects TRBV28 to TRBJ2-3; 7 bases fit TRBD1. In germline, CDR1 is MDHEN, CDR2 SYDVKM. V lost 4 bases, J lost 2 bases, and 6 bases stayed unmatched. The CDR3 extends over 15 amino acids. CDR3 sequence: CASSSGQATTDTQYF. DNA for the CDR3: TGTGCCAGCAGTTCCGGACAGGCGACCACAGATACGCAGTATTTT. Filled out from reference TRBV28 and TRBJ2-3, the complete variable domain reads DVKVTQSSRYLVKRTGEKVFLECVQDMDHENMFWYRQDPGLGLRLIYFSYDVKMKEKGDIPEGYSVSREKKERFSLILESASTNQTSMYLCASSSGQATTDTQYFGPGTRLTVL.

The J gene is TRBJ2-5, the V gene TRBV20-1; D gene unclear. CDR3 length: 11 amino acids. Germline V lookup: CDR1 DFQATT, CDR2 SNEGSKA (reference sequence). The V end was cut by 0 bases, the J end by 5 bases, with 4 bases between. CDR3 region: CSARDPETQYF. The CDR3 region has the DNA TGCAGTGCTAGAGATCCGGAGACCCAGTACTTC.